The TCR beta chain described here comes from a study of siplizumab effects on memory and regulatory T cells. Whole-study findings and limits: Controls showed an average of around 26% Treg-derived mappable alloreactive CD4+ clones, while siplizumab showed 65% to 70%. Siplizumab cultures yielded proliferating Tregs whose suppressive function was not confirmed. The naive T cell population seemed more diverse than memory cells and seemed a major contributor to the alloresponse.

CDR1 is MNHNS, CDR2 SASEGT, per germline. The CDR3 runs 14 residues. The method was immunoSEQ multiplex PCR; TCRdb's version includes in-frame clones alone and lacks a portion of them. The table lists about 100,000 clones, more than 85% of them singletons. Concerning this clone itself: Antigen specificity is unknown.

The TCR originated in a human donor in good health. V and J are TRBV6-1 and TRBJ2-5, with 10 bases aligning to TRBD2. The end of the DNA is better explained by TRBJ2-7, so the J call may be wrong. Sequences were obtained from CD4+ T cells sorted from blood. This chain's CDR3 is CASSVASGGYEQYF. Written as DNA, the CDR3 is TGTGCCAGCAGTGTGGCTAGCGGGGGCTACGAGCAGTACTTC.